The 17 T cell receptor beta chains listed next were all sequenced from one sample in a study of CD8 T cells in ankylosing spondylitis. The study's findings and limits: The study identified a TCR beta motif of under ten highly homologous variants that appeared characteristic of ankylosing spondylitis blood.

These receptors' targets are unknown. One entry per CDR3 protein, called by TCRdb with MiXCR from the 5' RACE reads. This table holds hundreds of thousands of distinct CDR3 sequences, around 18% found once. The sequencing input was blood, either unsorted or a sorted T cell fraction (not recorded which). The receptor source for this set is a male donor with ankylosing spondylitis.

A word on this clonotype: A junction end diverges from the germline sequence, so it may reflect a read error. V is TRBV30 and J is TRBJ2-1; TRBD2 matches 11 bases. CDR1 and CDR2 from the germline V gene are GTSNPN and SVGIG (reference sequence). The CDR3 sequence is 13 residues long. DNA of the CDR3: TGTGCCTGGAGTCCCTCACTAGCGGGAGAGCTGTTCTTC. Translation: CAWSPSLAGELFF. The full variable domain, rest sourced from reference TRBV30 and TRBJ2-1, is SQTIHQWPATLVQPVGSPLSLECTVEGTSNPNLYWYRQAAGRGLQLLFYSVGIGQISSEVPQNLSASRPQDRQFILSSKKLLLSDSGFYLCAWSPSLAGELFFGPGTRLTVL.

This rearrangement joins TRBV12-3 or TRBV12-4 to TRBJ2-1, with TRBD1 matching over 7 bases. There are 15 residues in the CDR3. V was pared by 7 bases and J by 5 bases, with 11 bases of the junction left unmatched. This CDR3 reads CASTDSGTVNNEQFF. The CDR3, as DNA: TGTGCCAGCACCGACTCCGGGACAGTAAACAATGAGCAGTTCTTC.

The V call is TRBV20-1, the J call TRBJ2-7; 15 nucleotides match TRBD2. The end of the DNA fits TRBJ2-1 better, so the J call may be wrong. The CDR3 is 15 amino acids. The germline V gene encodes CDR1 DFQATT and CDR2 SNEGSKA (reference sequence). CDR3 sequence reads: CSAPIWGLAGGEQFF. Here the CDR3 DNA reads TGCAGTGCCCCCATCTGGGGACTAGCGGGAGGCGAGCAGTTCTTC.

The V gene is TRBV7-9, the J gene TRBJ2-1, with D uncertain. The germline V and J ends were trimmed by 5 bases and 10 bases, with 15 bases remaining between them. CDR1 is SEHNR, CDR2 FQNEAQ, per germline (reference sequence). The CDR3 extends over 13 amino acids. CDR3 in DNA: TGTGCCAGCAGCCTCCCCAGCCTCTTGGAGCAGTTCTTC. Its protein product is CASSLPSLLEQFF. The variable domain in full, with the rest retrieved from reference TRBV7-9 and TRBJ2-1, is DTGVSQNPRHKITKRGQNVTFRCDPISEHNRLYWYRQTLGQGPEFLTYFQNEAQLEKSRLLSDRFSAERPKGSFSTLEIQRTEQGDSAMYLCASSLPSLLEQFFGPGTRLTVL.

This clonotype appeared many times. V gene TRBV27 combines with J gene TRBJ1-1; D uncertain. Trimming took 2 bases from V and 3 from J, leaving 7 bases between them. The germline V gene encodes CDR1 MNHEY and CDR2 SMNVEV (reference sequence). This CDR3 contains 13 residues. The CDR3 protein is CASSLAGDTEAFF. The CDR3 DNA sequence: TGTGCCAGCAGTTTAGCAGGAGACACTGAAGCTTTCTTT.

Regarding this clonotype: One end of the junction does not line up with germline, which may come from a read error. This chain links TRBV2 with TRBJ2-1, with a tentative D call TRBD2 (6 bases). The germline CDR1 and CDR2 sequences are SNHLY and FYNNEI. The CDR3 is made up of 15 amino acids. CDR3 amino acids: CASSEDGSSYNEQFF. DNA of the CDR3: TGTGCCAGCAGCGAAGACGGGAGCTCCTACAATGAGCAGTTCTTC. The variable domain in full, completed from reference TRBV2 and TRBJ2-1, reads EPEVTQTPSHQVTQMGQEVILRCVPISNHLYFYWYRQILGQKVEFLVSFYNNEISEKSEIFDDQFSVERPDGSNFTLKIRSTKLEDSAMYFCASSEDGSSYNEQFFGPGTRLTVL.

J is TRBJ1-6 and V is TRBV12-3 or TRBV12-4, with D tentatively TRBD1 (5 bases). The V end was cut by 11 bases, the J end by 6 bases, with 14 bases between. The CDR3 totals 13 residues. Here the CDR3 reads CARPRGLNSPLHF. The CDR3 nucleotides read TGTGCCCGCCCTAGGGGCCTTAATTCACCCCTCCACTTT.

This clonotype was seen many times. J is TRBJ2-1 and V is TRBV20-1; D tentatively fits TRBD1 or TRBD2 (6 bases each). V was cut by 1 base and J by 1 base, with 11 bases left in between. The CDR3 extends over 15 amino acids. The V gene's germline CDR1 is DFQATT and CDR2 SNEGSKA (reference sequence). DNA of the CDR3: TGCAGTGCTAGAGTTACAGGGAGGTCCTACAATGAGCAGTTCTTC. Translation: CSARVTGRSYNEQFF.

The chain recombines TRBV11-2 with TRBJ2-1; TRBD2 agrees at 8 bases. V was clipped by 0 bases and J by 3 bases; unmatched bases: 4. Germline V gene sequence: CDR1 SGHAT, CDR2 FQNNGV. This CDR3 has 16 residues. Here the CDR3 DNA reads TGTGCCAGCAGCTTAGAGGTAGCGGGGAGCTACAATGAGCAGTTCTTC. Translating gives CASSLEVAGSYNEQFF.

J is TRBJ1-1 and V is TRBV29-1; 7 bases align to TRBD1. After removal of 7 bases from V and 5 bases from J, the junction contained 7 bases not matched to a gene. The CDR3 is 12 residues long. Germline V gives CDR1 SQVTM, CDR2 ANQGSEA. The CDR3 DNA reads TGCAGCGCCGGGACAGCCGGGACTGAAGCTTTCTTT. Translated: CSAGTAGTEAFF. Supplemented by reference TRBV29-1 and TRBJ1-1, the full variable domain reads SAVISQKPSRDICQRGTSLTIQCQVDSQVTMMFWYRQQPGQSLTLIATANQGSEATYESGFVIDKFPISRPNLTFSTLTVSNMSPEDSSIYLCSAGTAGTEAFFGQGTRLTVV.

CDR3 bases: TGTGCCTGGAGCGCGGGGACTAGCGGGGATTGGGAGTTCTTC. Translation: CAWSAGTSGDWEFF. V usage is TRBV30 and J usage is TRBJ2-1; 13 bases are a match to TRBD2. Germline V lookup: CDR1 GTSNPN, CDR2 SVGIG (reference sequence). The junction had 10 bases not matched to a gene; V was cut back by 3 bases and J by 14 bases. CDR3 length: 14 amino acids.

In this sample, this clonotype turned up a few times. The chain carries TRBV3-1 and TRBJ1-2; TRBD1 aligns across 7 bases. The CDR3 extends over 15 amino acids. CDR1 and CDR2 (germline): LGHDT, YNNKEL (reference sequence). The J segment lost 5 bases and the V segment lost 1 base, leaving 7 bases of the junction unmatched. In nucleotides, the CDR3 is TGTGCCAGCAGCCAAGCTTGGCAGGGGGATTATGGCTACACCTTC. Protein sequence: CASSQAWQGDYGYTF.

The chain uses TRBV7-9 and TRBJ2-7; 8 bases fit TRBD1. CDR1 SEHNR and CDR2 FQNEAQ come from the germline V gene (reference sequence). V was clipped by 4 bases and J by 0 bases; unmatched bases: 11. There are 17 residues in the CDR3. The CDR3 loop is CASSSRQTGTGSYEQYF. The DNA for the CDR3 is TGTGCCAGCAGCTCCCGACAAACCGGGACAGGCTCCTACGAGCAGTACTTC.

The chain is built from TRBV6-1 and TRBJ2-4, with 7 nucleotides matching TRBD1. Germline values: CDR1 MNHNS, CDR2 SASEGT. Losses at the gene ends were 5 bases for V and 6 bases for J; bases not matched to a gene: 4. The CDR3 runs to 13 residues. The CDR3 DNA follows: TGTGCCAGCAGTAAGGGGGCAGGAAACATTCAGTACTTC. Translating gives CASSKGAGNIQYF.

This rearrangement joins TRBV7-2 to TRBJ1-1, with a tentative D call TRBD1 (5 bases). The V gene's germline CDR1 is SGHTA and CDR2 FQGNSA. V lost 5 bases and J lost 5, with 12 bases in between. This CDR3 is 13 amino acids long. CDR3: CASSPIEGTEAFF. CDR3 in DNA: TGTGCCAGCAGCCCGATAGAGGGGACTGAAGCTTTCTTT. Full variable domain (missing parts from reference TRBV7-2 and TRBJ1-1): GAGVSQSPSNKVTEKGKDVELRCDPISGHTALYWYRQSLGQGLEFLIYFQGNSAPDKSGLPSDRFSAERTGGSVSTLTIQRTQQEDSAVYLCASSPIEGTEAFFGQGTRLTVV.

This chain connects TRBV5-5 to TRBJ2-5, with D uncertain. Germline CDR1 SGHKS, CDR2 YYEKEE (reference sequence). The CDR3 loop spans 13 amino acids. Trimming took 5 bases from V and 0 from J, leaving 8 bases between them. The CDR3 DNA reads TGTGCCAGCAGTAGGCAGTACCAAGAGACCCAGTACTTC. Translating gives CASSRQYQETQYF.

The chain couples TRBV20-1 to TRBJ1-2; 7 positions agree with TRBD1. The CDR3 loop spans 13 amino acids. Looked up from germline, CDR1 is DFQATT and CDR2 is SNEGSKA (reference sequence). Germline trimming cut 0 bases from V and 5 bases from J; bases unmatched to any gene: 3. CDR3 nucleotide sequence: TGCAGTGCTAGAGACAGGGGGTTATATGGCTACACCTTC. The encoded protein is CSARDRGLYGYTF.